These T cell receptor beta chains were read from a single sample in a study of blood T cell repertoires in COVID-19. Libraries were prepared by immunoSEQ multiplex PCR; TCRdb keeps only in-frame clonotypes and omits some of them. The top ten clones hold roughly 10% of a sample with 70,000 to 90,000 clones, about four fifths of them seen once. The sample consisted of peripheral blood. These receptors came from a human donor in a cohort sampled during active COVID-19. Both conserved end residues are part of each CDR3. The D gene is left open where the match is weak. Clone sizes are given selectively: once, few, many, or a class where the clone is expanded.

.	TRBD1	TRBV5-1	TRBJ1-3	CASSSQSLDRAGNTIYF	TGCGCCAGCAGCTCCCAGAGTCTTGACAGGGCTGGAAACACCATATATTTT
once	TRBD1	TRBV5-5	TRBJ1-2	CASSLGTVGGEGYTF	TGTGCCAGCAGCCTCGGGACAGTTGGCGGGGAGGGCTACACCTTC
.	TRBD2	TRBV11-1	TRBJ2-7	CASTTSGTSGIYEQYF	TGTGCCAGCACTACCTCCGGGACTAGCGGGATATACGAGCAGTACTTC
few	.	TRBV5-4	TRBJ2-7	CASSFQDSSYEQYF	TGTGCCAGCAGCTTTCAGGACAGCTCCTACGAGCAGTACTTC
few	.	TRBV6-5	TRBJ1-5	CASSRSGEGQPQHF	TGTGCCAGCAGCAGGTCGGGGGAGGGTCAGCCCCAGCATTTT
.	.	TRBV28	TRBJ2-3	CASSRTDTQYF	TGTGCCAGCAGTCGGACAGATACGCAGTATTTT
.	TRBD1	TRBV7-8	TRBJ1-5	CASSTGESNQPQHF	TGTGCCAGCAGTACAGGGGAAAGCAATCAGCCCCAGCATTTT
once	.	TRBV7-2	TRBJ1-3	CASSLALGQGNTIYF	TGTGCCAGCAGCTTAGCGCTGGGGCAGGGAAACACCATATATTTT
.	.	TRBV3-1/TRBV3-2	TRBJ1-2	CASSQEEIYGYTF	TGTGCCAGCAGCCAAGAGGAGATCTATGGCTACACCTTC
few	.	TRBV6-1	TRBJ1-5	CASSEAPVSQPQHF	TGTGCCAGCAGTGAAGCGCCGGTAAGTCAGCCCCAGCATTTT
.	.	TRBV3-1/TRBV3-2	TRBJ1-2	CASSQGAENKIGYTF	TGTGCCAGCAGCCAAGGGGCAGAAAATAAGATTGGCTACACCTTC
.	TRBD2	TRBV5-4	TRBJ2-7	CASSLNGLAGVAQYF	TGTGCCAGCAGCTTAAACGGACTAGCGGGAGTCGCGCAGTACTTC
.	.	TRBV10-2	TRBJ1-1	CASSRWEEMNTEAFF	TGCGCCAGCAGCAGGTGGGAGGAAATGAACACTGAAGCTTTCTTT
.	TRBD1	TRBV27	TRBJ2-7	CASSSLPYTGDEQYF	TGTGCCAGCAGTTCCCTCCCATACACAGGGGACGAGCAGTACTTC
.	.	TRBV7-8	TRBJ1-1	CASSLGWGRTEAFF	TGTGCCAGCAGCTTAGGTTGGGGGAGGACTGAAGCTTTCTTT
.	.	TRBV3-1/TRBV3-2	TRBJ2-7	CASSQTTGEQYF	TGTGCCAGCAGCCAGACGACGGGGGAGCAGTACTTC
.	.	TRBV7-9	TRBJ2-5	CASSPARWREEETQYF	TGTGCCAGCAGCCCGGCGCGTTGGCGGGAAGAAGAGACCCAGTACTTC
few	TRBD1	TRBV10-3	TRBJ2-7	CAISEPGQGYYEQYF	TGTGCCATCAGTGAGCCGGGACAGGGGTACTACGAGCAGTACTTC
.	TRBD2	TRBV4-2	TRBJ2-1	CASSQGGGISYNEQFF	TGTGCCAGCAGCCAAGGCGGGGGAATTTCCTACAATGAGCAGTTCTTC
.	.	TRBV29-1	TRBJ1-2	CSVGPEDYGYTF	TGCAGCGTTGGACCCGAGGACTATGGCTACACCTTC
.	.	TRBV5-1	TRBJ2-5	CASSQYQETQYF	TGCGCCAGCAGCCAGTACCAAGAGACCCAGTACTTC
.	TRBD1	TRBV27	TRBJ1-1	CASSFNRGEAFF	TGTGCCAGCAGTTTTAACAGGGGGGAAGCTTTCTTT
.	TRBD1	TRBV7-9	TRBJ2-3	CASSKGQGRTDTQYF	TGTGCCAGCAGCAAGGGACAGGGGCGCACAGATACGCAGTATTTT
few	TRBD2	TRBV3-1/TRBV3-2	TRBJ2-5	CASSQGLLAGEETQYF	TGTGCCAGCAGCCAAGGTCTACTAGCGGGAGAAGAGACCCAGTACTTC
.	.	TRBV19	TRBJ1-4	CASSPGVGGIEKLFF	TGTGCCAGTAGTCCCGGAGTGGGGGGGATAGAAAAACTGTTTTTT
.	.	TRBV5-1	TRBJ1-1	CASSPGGEGSTEAFF	TGCGCCAGCAGCCCCGGGGGGGAGGGAAGCACTGAAGCTTTCTTT
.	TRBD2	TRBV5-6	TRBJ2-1	CASSLAGGAYNEQFF	TGTGCCAGCAGCTTGGCGGGGGGGGCCTACAATGAGCAGTTCTTC
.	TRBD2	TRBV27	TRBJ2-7	CASSSSGTSGRRSYEQYF	TGTGCCAGCAGTTCCTCCGGGACTAGCGGGAGGAGGTCCTACGAGCAGTACTTC
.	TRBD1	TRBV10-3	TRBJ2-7	CAIRTGDKQYF	TGTGCCATCAGAACAGGGGACAAGCAGTACTTC
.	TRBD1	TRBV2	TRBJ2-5	CASRDRDGETQYF	TGTGCCAGCAGGGACAGGGACGGAGAGACCCAGTACTTC
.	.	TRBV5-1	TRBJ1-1	CASSLVGTIAPEAFF	TGCGCCAGCAGCTTGGTGGGGACAATCGCCCCTGAAGCTTTCTTT
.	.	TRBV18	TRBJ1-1	CASSTAGASEAFF	TGTGCCAGCTCGACCGCGGGGGCGAGTGAAGCTTTCTTT
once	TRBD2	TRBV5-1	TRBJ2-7	CASSLEGGPSSEQYF	TGCGCCAGCAGCTTGGAGGGAGGGCCCTCCTCCGAGCAGTACTTC
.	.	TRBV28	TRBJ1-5	CASSLEYQPQHF	TGTGCCAGCAGTTTAGAGTATCAGCCCCAGCATTTT
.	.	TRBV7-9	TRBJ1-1	CASSFGANTEAFF	TGTGCCAGCAGCTTTGGGGCGAACACTGAAGCTTTCTTT
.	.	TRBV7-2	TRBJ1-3	CASRRDFSGNTIYF	TGTGCCAGCAGGAGAGATTTCTCTGGAAACACCATATATTTT
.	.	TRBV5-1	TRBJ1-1	CASSPPRAVEAFF	TGCGCCAGCAGCCCCCCGAGGGCAGTTGAAGCTTTCTTT